This TCR beta chain was recovered during a study of a mutant IDH1 vaccine in newly diagnosed glioma. Overall study: The study started vaccination 4-6 weeks after radiotherapy alone, or with temozolomide cycles. Of the patients given treatment, around 60% were male and approximately 40% were female, and a mean age of about 44 years was recorded. Before enrollment, the patients had been treated with radiotherapy alone, temozolomide alone, or both together. Most of them had received both.

Time point described: week 35, safety follow-up. Topical imiquimod accompanied each vaccine dose, which consisted of 300 ug of mutant IDH1 20-mer peptide. Patients underwent eight vaccinations, which took place in weeks 1, 3, 5, 7, 11, 15, 19 and 23. The CDR3 is 11 residues long. Germline CDR1 reads DFQATT; CDR2 reads SNEGSKA (reference sequence). Sequencing was performed with immunoSEQ multiplex PCR; in TCRdb, only in-frame clones are kept and a portion is missing. Among about 29,000 clones listed, about three quarters were seen once. Comments on this clone: As yet, its antigen is unknown. An end of the junction differs from the germline gene, which may be a read error.

Sequenced material: PBMCs, taken from a glioma patient whose treatment included an IDH1 peptide vaccine. The origin of this receptor is a man in his fifties with glioma. The chain uses TRBV20-1 and TRBJ1-2; possible D gene TRBD1, 6 bases. The CDR3 region has the DNA TGCAGTGCTAGAGAGTCTAGGACAGACCTATTC. Amino acids: CSARESRTDLF.